This T cell receptor (beta chain) was identified in a study of blood T cells in healthy people across ages. The germline V gene has CDR1 DFQATT and CDR2 SNEGSKA (reference sequence). The ends were cut back, 0 bases at V and 4 bases at J, with 9 bases in the middle. The CDR3 runs to 13 residues. A J-beta primer mix and a sample-barcoded 5' primer were used in a second PCR of about 6 to 12 cycles. TCRdb itself ran the 5' RACE reads through MiXCR, one entry per CDR3 protein. The sample lists about 1.1 million distinct CDR3 sequences; approximately 38% were seen once. This clonotype was seen repeatedly, ten times or more.

The TCR comes from a man between 18 and 35 years old in good health. The sequenced sample was blood. The chain combines TRBV20-1 with TRBJ1-2; D is ambiguous. The CDR3 loop reads CSARDQDRYGYTF. CDR3 sequence (DNA): TGCAGTGCTAGAGATCAGGATCGCTATGGCTACACCTTC.